This entry concerns a single TCR beta chain. The record originates from a study of blood T cell repertoires in COVID-19. Overall study: Samples of COVID-19 (acute and convalescent) were obtained from the United States, Italy and Spain. T cells, B-cell-depleted T cells, or PBMCs supplied cDNA or gDNA.

As handled by the study authors: Using reference gene primer amplification, nucleated cell counts were estimated. Repertoires were generated with immunoSEQ multiplex PCR, while TCRdb's copy carries only in-frame clones and drops some. The D gene and trimming were derived from the DNA, and the V and J assignments and clone size from that table. The sample comprises more than 150,000 clones, around 84% of which are singletons, and 5.5% to 8% rests with the top ten. V was shortened by 4 bases and J by 3 bases, with 9 bases between the two germline ends. The CDR3 runs to 13 residues. Germline V gives CDR1 SGHVS, CDR2 FNYEAQ.

The sequence was obtained from a man aged 50 to 60 with active or convalescent COVID-19. The V call is TRBV7-6, the J call TRBJ2-5; maybe TRBD2 (5 bases). Sequences were obtained from peripheral blood. CDR3: CASSSREKETQYF. The CDR3 region has the DNA TGTGCCAGCAGCTCCCGGGAAAAAGAGACCCAGTACTTC. The full variable domain, rest sourced from reference TRBV7-6 and TRBJ2-5, is GAGVSQSPRYKVTKRGQDVALRCDPISGHVSLYWYRQALGQGPEFLTYFNYEAQQDKSGLPNDRFSAERPEGSISTLTIQRTEQRDSAMYRCASSSREKETQYFGPGTRLLVL.